This T cell receptor (beta chain) was observed in a study of cytomegalovirus exposure and HLA in healthy donors. Study results and caveats: The study put some 150 TCR beta chains on its list as cytomegalovirus-associated. A classifier reportedly called cytomegalovirus status with high sensitivity and specificity.

The CDR3 runs to 14 residues. V was pared by 1 base and J by 5 bases, with 3 bases of the junction left unmatched. Germline V gives CDR1 KGHSH, CDR2 LQKENI. Concerning this clone: What it recognizes is unknown.

The PCR had 60 Vbeta and 13 Jbeta primers. Measured with immunoSEQ multiplex PCR; TCRdb has only the in-frame clones, and not every one. The profile shows 150,000 to 200,000 clones, roughly 77% of them singletons. The sample was PBMCs. This clonotype originated in a man in his forties or fifties in good health and CMV-seropositive. V gene TRBV18 combines with J gene TRBJ2-7, with 9 bases identical to TRBD1. CDR3 loop: CASSPRDREHEQYF. In nucleotides, the CDR3 is TGTGCCAGCTCACCACGGGACAGGGAACACGAGCAGTACTTC.